This T cell receptor beta chain was sequenced for a study of T cell responses to AZD1222 COVID-19 vaccine. Study-level points and caveats: There were repertoire samples only from the period after the peak T cell response. Spike as a whole was targeted by vaccine-associated CD4 TCRs, dominant at 160-218 and 743-854. Nearly half of spike-specific TCRs reportedly go after variant regions that carry no mutations.

On this clone itself: Its antigen is undetermined.

The protocol was immunoSEQ multiplex PCR, while the TCRdb copy is restricted to in-frame clones and leaves out a portion. The table shows 90,000 to 120,000 clones, with 70% to 90% occurring only once. Pooling covered second doses at about 4 or about 12 weeks. The CDR3 has 16 amino acids. Trimming removed 3 bases from V and 0 bases from J; junction bases left unmatched: 5. Germline CDR1 and CDR2: MNHEY and SMNVEV (reference sequence). This clonotype was obtained from an adult who received the AZD1222 COVID-19 vaccine. The V and J genes are TRBV27 and TRBJ2-7, with 10 bases matching TRBD1. The sample consisted of peripheral blood, taken 28 days after the second AZD1222 dose. The CDR3 loop is CASSFLRTGGSYEQYF. CDR3 sequence (DNA): TGTGCCAGCAGTTTTCTTCGGACAGGGGGCTCCTACGAGCAGTACTTC.